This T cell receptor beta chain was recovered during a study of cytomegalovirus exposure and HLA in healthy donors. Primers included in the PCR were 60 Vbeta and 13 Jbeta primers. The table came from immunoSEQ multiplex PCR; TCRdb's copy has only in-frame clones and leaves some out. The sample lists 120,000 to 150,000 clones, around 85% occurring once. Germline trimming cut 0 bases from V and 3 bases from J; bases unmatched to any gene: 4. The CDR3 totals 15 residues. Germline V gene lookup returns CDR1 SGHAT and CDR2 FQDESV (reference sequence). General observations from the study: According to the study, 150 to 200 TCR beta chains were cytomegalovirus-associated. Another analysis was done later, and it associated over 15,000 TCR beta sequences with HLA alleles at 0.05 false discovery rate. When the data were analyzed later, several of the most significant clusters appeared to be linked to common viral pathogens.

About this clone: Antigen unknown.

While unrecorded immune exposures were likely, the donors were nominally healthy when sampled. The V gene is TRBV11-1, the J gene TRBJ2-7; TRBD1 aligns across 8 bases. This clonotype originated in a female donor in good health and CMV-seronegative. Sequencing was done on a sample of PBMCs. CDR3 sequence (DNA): TGTGCCAGCAGCTTAGCGGTGGGACAGGTCTACGAGCAGTACTTC. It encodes CASSLAVGQVYEQYF.